The 31 T cell receptor beta chains below were found in one sample sequenced in a study of PD-L1 blockade in urothelial cancer. Produced via immunoSEQ multiplex PCR; TCRdb's table is partial and in-frame only. The sample holds 60,000 or so clones, around 79% seen once. This sample comprised PBMCs, obtained around atezolizumab (anti-PD-L1) treatment. These receptors all come from a man in his sixties or seventies with urothelial cancer.

The V gene is TRBV10-3, the J gene TRBJ1-1, with a weak D call TRBD1 (6 bases). The germline V gene encodes CDR1 ENHRY and CDR2 SYGVKD. This CDR3 is 13 amino acids long. V lost 4 bases and J lost 1, with 7 bases in between. The CDR3 nucleotides are TGTGCCATCAGTGCGACAGGGAACACTGAAGCTTTCTTT. Protein: CAISATGNTEAFF.

The chain links TRBV5-5 to TRBJ2-3, with TRBD2 matching over 12 bases. In germline, CDR1 is SGHKS, CDR2 YYEKEE (reference sequence). The trim removed 4 bases at V and 1 base at J, leaving 4 bases unmatched. CDR3 length: 16 residues. The CDR3 reads CASSVGLAGRTDTQYF. Here the CDR3 DNA reads TGTGCCAGCAGCGTAGGACTAGCGGGGCGCACAGATACGCAGTATTTT.

The chain joins TRBV19 to TRBJ2-2; 7 positions agree with TRBD2. V lost 3 bases, J lost 5 bases, and 6 bases stayed unmatched. This CDR3 contains 15 residues. The germline CDR1 and CDR2 sequences are LNHDA and SQIVND (reference sequence). The CDR3 loop is CASSIQAGATGELFF. The DNA for the CDR3 is TGTGCCAGTAGTATCCAGGCGGGAGCAACCGGGGAGCTGTTTTTT.

The CDR3 sequence is CASSPGGATNEKLFF. The CDR3 nucleotides read TGTGCCAGCAGCCCCGGGGGGGCGACTAATGAAAAACTGTTTTTT. This chain uses TRBV5-4 with TRBJ1-4; TRBD1 might be the D (6 bases). Germline-derived CDR1 and CDR2 are SGHNT and YYREEE (reference sequence). Trimming cost V 4 bases and J 2 bases, with 12 bases left between them. The CDR3 contains 15 residues.

The V and J genes are TRBV7-9 and TRBJ2-1; D not certain. This CDR3 is 11 amino acids long. Between the trimmed V and J ends, which lost 3 bases and 8 bases, there was a span of 5 bases. CDR1 and CDR2 from the germline V gene are SEHNR and FQNEAQ (reference sequence). This chain's CDR3 is CASSFSYEQFF. CDR3 in DNA: TGTGCCAGCAGCTTTTCATATGAGCAGTTCTTC.

This sequence joins TRBV6-1 and TRBJ2-3; 12 bases are shared with TRBD2. Germline CDR1 and CDR2: MNHNS and SASEGT. The J segment lost 4 bases and the V segment lost 2 bases, leaving 4 bases of the junction unmatched. CDR3 length equals 16 residues. The CDR3 region is CASSERLAGGADTQYF. CDR3 bases: TGTGCCAGCAGTGAAAGGCTAGCGGGGGGGGCAGATACGCAGTATTTT.

The chain joins TRBV27 to TRBJ2-7; TRBD2 aligns across 11 bases. Germline V CDR1 and CDR2: MNHEY, SMNVEV (reference sequence). The CDR3 runs to 16 residues. V gave up 8 bases and J gave up 3 bases; unmatched junction bases: 12. CDR3 residues: CASLASLAGGLYEQYF. The CDR3 nucleotides are TGTGCCAGCCTCGCCTCTCTAGCGGGAGGCCTCTACGAGCAGTACTTC.

This clone was counted between two and nine times. This rearrangement joins TRBV5-1 to TRBJ2-1; D is uncertain. The length of the CDR3 is 13 residues. CDR1 and CDR2 (germline): SGHRS, YFSETQ. The germline V and J ends were trimmed by 0 bases and 8 bases, with 9 bases remaining between them. The CDR3 nucleotides are TGCGCCAGCAGCTTGGGGCAGAGCGATGAGCAGTTCTTC. As protein: CASSLGQSDEQFF.

The rearrangement uses TRBV19 and TRBJ2-1; possible D gene TRBD2, 6 bases. V lost 7 bases to trimming and J lost 0 bases, with 10 bases between them. This CDR3 is 14 amino acids long. CDR1 is LNHDA, CDR2 SQIVND, per germline (reference sequence). The DNA for the CDR3 is TGTGCCAGTACGACTAGTAGCTCCTACAATGAGCAGTTCTTC. Amino acids: CASTTSSSYNEQFF.

V is TRBV27 and J is TRBJ2-2; the match to TRBD2 covers 10 bases. The CDR3 has 15 amino acids. V gave up 3 bases and J gave up 3 bases; unmatched junction bases: 1. Per the germline V gene, CDR1 is MNHEY and CDR2 is SMNVEV (reference sequence). CDR3 in amino acids: CASSFSGRYTGELFF. Written as DNA, the CDR3 is TGTGCCAGCAGTTTTAGCGGGAGGTACACCGGGGAGCTGTTTTTT.

J is TRBJ1-1 and V is TRBV29-1; unclear D gene. V was shortened by 4 bases and J by 1 base, with 4 bases between the two germline ends. The CDR3 has 11 residues. Germline CDR1 is SQVTM and CDR2 is ANQGSEA. CDR3 nucleotides: TGCAGCGTTGGTCGGAACACTGAAGCTTTCTTT. Amino acid sequence: CSVGRNTEAFF. The full variable domain, completed using reference TRBV29-1 and TRBJ1-1, is SAVISQKPSRDICQRGTSLTIQCQVDSQVTMMFWYRQQPGQSLTLIATANQGSEATYESGFVIDKFPISRPNLTFSTLTVSNMSPEDSSIYLCSVGRNTEAFFGQGTRLTVV.

This sequence joins TRBV18 and TRBJ2-3; no firm D call. CDR1 is KGHSH and CDR2 is LQKENI in the germline V gene. The CDR3 is 14 residues long. Trimming stripped 5 bases from V and 2 bases from J, with 11 bases between. The CDR3 DNA is TGTGCCAGCTCAGTCGACAAGTTCACAGATACGCAGTATTTT. This sequence encodes CASSVDKFTDTQYF.

This clone was detected only a few times. The V gene is TRBV10-3, the J gene TRBJ2-7; 12 nucleotides agree with TRBD2. From germline, CDR1 is ENHRY and CDR2 SYGVKD. The CDR3 extends over 15 amino acids. V dropped 6 bases and J dropped 7; count of bases not matched to a gene: 10. The CDR3 sequence: CAIRFRLAGEGEQYF. The DNA of the CDR3 is TGTGCCATCAGGTTCCGACTAGCGGGAGAGGGGGAGCAGTACTTC.

The J gene is TRBJ1-2, the V gene TRBV7-3; 7 bases are a match to TRBD1. V shed 2 bases, J shed 6 bases, and the junction held 12 bases outside the gene matches. This CDR3 contains 16 residues. From germline, CDR1 is SGHTA and CDR2 FQGTGA. CDR3 sequence: CASSLQAQGDIDGYTF. The CDR3 nucleotides read TGTGCCAGCAGCTTACAAGCTCAGGGGGATATAGATGGCTACACCTTC.

V and J are TRBV27 and TRBJ1-2; no firm D call. V shed 0 bases and J shed 0 bases, with 11 bases lying between them. CDR1 is MNHEY and CDR2 is SMNVEV in the germline V gene (reference sequence). The CDR3 is 16 amino acids. The CDR3 sequence: CASSLSRAAANYGYTF. CDR3 nucleotide sequence: TGTGCCAGCAGTTTATCGAGGGCAGCAGCTAACTATGGCTACACCTTC.

This clone was observed a few times. This sequence joins TRBV5-1 and TRBJ1-1, with no clear D. CDR1 and CDR2 (germline): SGHRS, YFSETQ. The CDR3 sequence is 15 residues long. V lost 0 bases and J lost 1, with 10 bases in between. Here the CDR3 DNA reads TGCGCCAGCAGCTTGGCGCGGGAACCGAACACTGAAGCTTTCTTT. Encoded protein: CASSLAREPNTEAFF. Supplemented by reference TRBV5-1 and TRBJ1-1, the full variable domain reads KAGVTQTPRYLIKTRGQQVTLSCSPISGHRSVSWYQQTPGQGLQFLFEYFSETQRNKGNFPGRFSGRQFSNSRSEMNVSTLELGDSALYLCASSLAREPNTEAFFGQGTRLTVV.

The chain recombines TRBV27 with TRBJ1-2, with D possibly being TRBD1 (5 bases). Germline V gene sequence: CDR1 MNHEY, CDR2 SMNVEV (reference sequence). Trimming pared 0 bases from V and 3 bases from J, leaving 8 bases between. The CDR3 has 14 residues. CDR3 sequence reads: CASSLSAGDYGYTF. In DNA form, the CDR3 reads TGTGCCAGCAGTTTATCTGCGGGGGACTATGGCTACACCTTC.

The chain recombines TRBV5-1 with TRBJ1-1; the match to TRBD1 covers 7 bases. The CDR3 runs 15 residues. CDR1 is SGHRS, CDR2 YFSETQ, per germline. Germline trimming cut 4 bases from V and 4 bases from J; bases unmatched to any gene: 10. The CDR3 DNA is TGCGCCAGCAGCAAGACAGGGAGAGGGATCACTGAAGCTTTCTTT. This translates into CASSKTGRGITEAFF.

The chain employs TRBV5-1 and TRBJ2-5, with 10 positions matching TRBD1. CDR3 size: 16 residues. Looked up from germline, CDR1 is SGHRS and CDR2 is YFSETQ. Germline trimming cut 4 bases from V and 1 base from J; bases unmatched to any gene: 7. The CDR3: CASSRGTGALQETQYF. In DNA form, the CDR3 reads TGCGCCAGCAGCAGGGGGACAGGGGCCCTCCAAGAGACCCAGTACTTC.

V gene TRBV27 combines with J gene TRBJ2-7, with D uncertain. The germline V and J ends were trimmed by 5 bases and 2 bases, with 16 bases remaining between them. The germline CDR1 and CDR2 sequences are MNHEY and SMNVEV (reference sequence). The CDR3 sequence is 15 residues long. CDR3 DNA sequence: TGTGCCAGCAGTCTAAGTTGGAGCCAGACCTACGAGCAGTACTTC. This encodes CASSLSWSQTYEQYF.

This clone was seen a few times. The chain joins TRBV4-1 to TRBJ1-4; TRBD1 aligns across 8 bases. The germline gives CDR1 MGHRA, CDR2 YSYEKL. This CDR3 is 17 amino acids long. Trimming removed 4 bases from V and 0 bases from J; junction bases left unmatched: 7. CDR3 nucleotides: TGCGCCAGCAGCCTCAGGGGGCGCGGGGCAACTAATGAAAAACTGTTTTTT. This translates into CASSLRGRGATNEKLFF.

This sequence joins TRBV2 and TRBJ2-1, with 11 bases aligning to TRBD2. Per the germline V gene, CDR1 is SNHLY and CDR2 is FYNNEI. CDR3 size: 16 residues. V was pared by 0 bases and J by 6 bases, with 4 bases of the junction left unmatched. The CDR3 DNA is TGTGCCAGCAGTGAAGCACTAGCGGGAGACGCCAATGAGCAGTTCTTC. Its translation is CASSEALAGDANEQFF.

The chain is built from TRBV4-2 and TRBJ1-2; D may be TRBD1 (5 bases). This CDR3 has 13 amino acids. Trimming left V 2 bases short and J 6 bases short, with 10 bases between. Germline V CDR1 and CDR2: LGHNA, YNFKEQ. CDR3 protein: CASSQQGAHGYTF. The CDR3 nucleotides read TGTGCCAGCAGCCAACAGGGCGCTCATGGCTACACCTTC.

The rearrangement joins TRBV18 to TRBJ2-5, with D tentatively TRBD1 (5 bases). The V end lost 1 base, the J end lost 2 bases, and 5 bases lay between the germline ends. The CDR3 loop spans 13 amino acids. In germline, CDR1 is KGHSH, CDR2 LQKENI. This CDR3 is CASSPRQQETQYF. CDR3 nucleotides: TGTGCCAGCTCACCACGACAGCAAGAGACCCAGTACTTC.

The V call is TRBV18, the J call TRBJ1-5, with a tentative D call TRBD1 (5 bases). CDR3 length: 13 amino acids. Deletions cut 6 bases from V and 3 bases from J, with 9 bases between. Germline V gene lookup returns CDR1 KGHSH and CDR2 LQKENI. The CDR3 DNA reads TGTGCCAGCTCGGGGGGAGACAATCAGCCCCAGCATTTT. Its translation: CASSGGDNQPQHF.

This chain links TRBV29-1 with TRBJ2-1, with D perhaps matching TRBD2 (5 bases). The CDR3 is made up of 12 amino acids. V was cut by 7 bases and J by 2 bases, with 9 bases left in between. The germline gives CDR1 SQVTM, CDR2 ANQGSEA. CDR3 amino acids: CSAGSTYNEQFF. In DNA form, the CDR3 reads TGCAGCGCTGGGAGTACCTACAATGAGCAGTTCTTC.

The chain employs TRBV11-2 and TRBJ1-2, with 8 bases that match TRBD1. Germline V gene lookup returns CDR1 SGHAT and CDR2 FQNNGV. This CDR3 has 14 residues. The junction had 10 bases not matched to a gene; V was cut back by 5 bases and J by 8 bases. The CDR3: CASSRSRGQGGYTF. In nucleotides, the CDR3 is TGTGCCAGCAGCAGAAGCAGGGGGCAAGGGGGCTACACCTTC.

This clone was seen only once. The chain uses TRBV28 and TRBJ1-5; no firm D call. Looked up from germline, CDR1 is MDHEN and CDR2 is SYDVKM. V gave up 8 bases and J gave up 6 bases, with 11 bases separating them. The CDR3 has 12 residues. The CDR3 DNA sequence: TGTGCCAGCGAGGCAGCCAGTCAGCCCCAGCATTTT. It translates to CASEAASQPQHF.

V gene TRBV28 combines with J gene TRBJ1-1; TRBD1 is a possible D gene (6 bases). CDR3 size: 14 residues. V was clipped by 7 bases and J by 0 bases, with 12 bases between them. Per germline, CDR1 MDHEN and CDR2 SYDVKM. The CDR3 reads CASMPGQLNTEAFF. For the CDR3, the DNA is TGTGCCAGCATGCCGGGACAACTGAACACTGAAGCTTTCTTT.

The rearrangement links TRBV10-2 to TRBJ2-2; the match to TRBD1 covers 7 bases. The CDR3 spans 15 residues. Germline CDR1 is WSHSY and CDR2 is SAAADI. Losses at the gene ends were 7 bases for V and 1 base for J; bases not matched to a gene: 6. The CDR3 loop reads CASNRDSLNTGELFF. The CDR3 nucleotides are TGCGCCAGCAACAGGGACAGCTTGAACACCGGGGAGCTGTTTTTT.

The chain employs TRBV4-2 and TRBJ1-2, with D unresolved. There are 15 residues in the CDR3. V lost 0 bases and J 7 bases, leaving 15 bases between the germline ends. Per the germline V gene, CDR1 is LGHNA and CDR2 is YNFKEQ. CDR3 in DNA: TGTGCCAGCAGCCAAGAGAGGTCCTCCCCTCTTGGCTACACCTTC. Encoded protein: CASSQERSSPLGYTF.